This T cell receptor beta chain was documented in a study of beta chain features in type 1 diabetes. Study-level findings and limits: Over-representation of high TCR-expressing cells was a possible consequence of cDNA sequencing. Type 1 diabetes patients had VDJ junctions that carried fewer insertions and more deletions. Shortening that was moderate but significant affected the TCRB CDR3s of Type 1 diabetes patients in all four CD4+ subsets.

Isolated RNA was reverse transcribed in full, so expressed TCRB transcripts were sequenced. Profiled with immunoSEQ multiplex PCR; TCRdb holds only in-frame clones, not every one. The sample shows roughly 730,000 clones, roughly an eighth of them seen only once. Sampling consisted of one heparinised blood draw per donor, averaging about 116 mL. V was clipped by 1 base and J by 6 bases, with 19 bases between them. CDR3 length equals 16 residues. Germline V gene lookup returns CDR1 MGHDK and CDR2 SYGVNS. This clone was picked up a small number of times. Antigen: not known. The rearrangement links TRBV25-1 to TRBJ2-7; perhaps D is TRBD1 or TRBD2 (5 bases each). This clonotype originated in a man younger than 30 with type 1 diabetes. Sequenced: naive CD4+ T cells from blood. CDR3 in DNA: TGTGCCAGCAGTGAATCCGCCCTTTTAGGGGCGGGCGAGCAGTACTTC. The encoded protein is CASSESALLGAGEQYF.